The T cell receptor beta chain described here comes from a study of metastatic and nonmetastatic thyroid tumors. The wider study: Repertoire comparison spanned blood and tumor or nodule tissue of malignant and benign thyroid patients. Study findings and constraints: A significant increase in TCR beta diversity was reportedly seen in malignant thyroid tumors relative to benign nodules, in blood and tumor.

The V end lost 8 bases, the J end lost 1 base, and 14 bases lay between the germline ends. The CDR3 is 14 amino acids. CDR1 is MNHNS and CDR2 is SASEGT in the germline V gene. This clone has a handful of counts. Antigen specificity is unknown. Nobody among the patients had been given any treatment before thyroid surgery. Original analysis: Building a distant-metastasis classifier for papillary thyroid cancer drew on CDR3 differences across clinicopathological groups. TCRdb re-called the PCR reads with MiXCR. The V and J calls were not made by the authors but by TCRdb's processing. The data contain more than 15,000 clones, 22% of them singletons.

V usage is TRBV6-1 and J usage is TRBJ1-1; D remains unclear. The sequenced sample was adjacent normal tissue. This TCR was sampled from a female donor with papillary thyroid cancer or a benign thyroid nodule (not recorded which). Some clones in this sample may be carry-over from other donors' samples. The CDR3 DNA reads as TGTGCCAGCGGGTTAATGGACGGGAACACTGAAGCTTTCTTT. Protein product: CASGLMDGNTEAFF.